The 19 T cell receptor beta chains below all came from one sample that was sequenced in a study of T cells in localized non-small cell lung cancer. Sequencing was performed with immunoSEQ multiplex PCR; in TCRdb, only in-frame clones are kept and a portion is missing. In the table there are 28,000 or so clones, roughly 87% of which are singletons. The source was peripheral blood, collected before any cancer treatment. These receptors originate from a male donor older than 55 with stage I lung adenocarcinoma.

The V gene is TRBV27, the J gene TRBJ2-5, with 8 bases matching TRBD2. There are 14 residues in the CDR3. The germline CDR1 and CDR2 sequences are MNHEY and SMNVEV (reference sequence). J gave up 3 bases and V 1 base, and 1 base lay outside the gene matches. The CDR3 loop reads CASSLYSGEETQYF. The CDR3 DNA sequence: TGTGCCAGCAGTTTATATAGCGGGGAAGAGACCCAGTACTTC.

This chain connects TRBV7-2 to TRBJ2-5, with TRBD2 identical over 7 bases. The CDR3 has 12 amino acids. The V gene's germline CDR1 is SGHTA and CDR2 FQGNSA. With 5 bases clipped from V and 9 bases from J, the junction kept 6 bases outside the gene matches. This CDR3 reads CASSLPGGPQYF. CDR3 nucleotides: TGTGCCAGCAGCCTCCCGGGGGGTCCCCAGTACTTC.

This clone was seen just once. V is TRBV6-5 and J is TRBJ2-7, with D possibly TRBD2 on 6 matching bases. The germline gives CDR1 MNHEY, CDR2 SVGAGI. This CDR3 comprises 13 residues. V lost 2 bases, J lost 7 bases, and 12 bases lay in between. CDR3 residues: CASSYKMAGEQYF. CDR3 sequence (DNA): TGTGCCAGCAGTTACAAAATGGCGGGAGAGCAGTACTTC.

The V call is TRBV29-1, the J call TRBJ2-5; no firm D call. Germline V gene data show CDR1 as SQVTM and CDR2 as ANQGSEA. V gave up 5 bases and J gave up 0 bases, with 10 bases separating them. This CDR3 spans 13 amino acids. The CDR3 sequence is CSVLQPYQETQYF. As DNA, the CDR3 is TGCAGCGTTCTCCAACCGTACCAAGAGACCCAGTACTTC. Together with reference TRBV29-1 and TRBJ2-5, the CDR3 gives the full variable domain: SAVISQKPSRDICQRGTSLTIQCQVDSQVTMMFWYRQQPGQSLTLIATANQGSEATYESGFVIDKFPISRPNLTFSTLTVSNMSPEDSSIYLCSVLQPYQETQYFGPGTRLLVL.

This clone rates as medium-sized. The V gene is TRBV5-8, the J gene TRBJ2-7, with D perhaps TRBD1 (5 bases). CDR1 is SGHTS, CDR2 YDEGEE, per germline. The CDR3 sequence is 14 residues long. Trimming removed 2 bases from V and 2 bases from J, with 11 bases in between. CDR3 sequence: CASSFVSGPYEQYF. CDR3 sequence (DNA): TGTGCCAGCAGCTTCGTCTCAGGGCCCTACGAGCAGTACTTC.

On this clone: At the DNA level, this CDR3 is encoded by other sequences in the same sample as well. This chain connects TRBV4-3 to TRBJ2-6, with D hard to call. The CDR3 sequence is 15 residues long. Germline loops: CDR1 LGHNA, CDR2 YSLEER. The ends were cut back, 0 bases at V and 1 base at J, with 4 bases in the middle. Here the CDR3 DNA reads TGCGCCAGCAGCCAAGAGGGGTCTGGGGCCAACGTCCTGACTTTC. Protein product: CASSQEGSGANVLTF.

On this clone: It is likely a read error, because the conserved phenylalanine at the end of the CDR3 is missing. This chain links TRBV30 with TRBJ1-6, with D uncertain. Per germline, CDR1 GTSNPN and CDR2 SVGIG (reference sequence). Trimming took 0 bases from V and 3 from J, leaving 9 bases between them. This CDR3 has 15 amino acids. CDR3 nucleotides: TGTGCCTGGAGTGTACCGCTGAACTATAATTCACCCCTCCACCTT. Translation gives CAWSVPLNYNSPLHL.

This chain joins TRBV6-1 and TRBJ2-2; D may match TRBD1 or TRBD2 (6 bases each). Trimming cost V 10 bases and J 3 bases, with 15 bases left between them. There are 14 residues in the CDR3. Germline values: CDR1 MNHNS, CDR2 SASEGT. CDR3 region: CAISLEGDTGELFF. The CDR3 coding sequence is TGTGCCATTTCCCTGGAGGGGGACACCGGGGAGCTGTTTTTT.

The CDR3 loop is CASSLYRFNSPLHF. CDR3 nucleotides: TGTGCCAGCAGTTTATACCGTTTCAATTCACCCCTCCACTTT. This chain connects TRBV27 to TRBJ1-6; D uncertain. This CDR3 region has 14 residues. Germline V gives CDR1 MNHEY, CDR2 SMNVEV (reference sequence). Trimming pared 1 base from V and 7 bases from J, leaving 8 bases between.

The rearrangement links TRBV7-3 to TRBJ1-3; TRBD1 aligns across 10 bases. The CDR3 is made up of 15 amino acids. Losses at the gene ends were 5 bases for V and 3 bases for J; bases not matched to a gene: 4. Germline V gene data show CDR1 as SGHTA and CDR2 as FQGTGA. For the CDR3, the DNA is TGTGCCAGCAGCGCGACAGGGGGCAATGGAAACACCATATATTTT. It encodes CASSATGGNGNTIYF.

The CDR3 coding sequence is TGTGCCATCAGTGAGTCCGCGGGGGCCCACGAGCAGTACTTC. Its translation: CAISESAGAHEQYF. The V call is TRBV10-3, the J call TRBJ2-7; TRBD2 is a possible D gene (7 bases). Deletions cut 0 bases from V and 5 bases from J, with 11 bases between. CDR3 length: 14 amino acids. Germline values: CDR1 ENHRY, CDR2 SYGVKD.

This clone occurred a few times. This chain joins TRBV2 and TRBJ2-3, with D unresolved. Trimming shortened V by 5 bases and J by 1 base, and 10 bases separated the two germline ends. Germline V gene data show CDR1 as SNHLY and CDR2 as FYNNEI. CDR3 length: 14 residues. The DNA of the CDR3 is TGTGCCAGCAGTACAAGGTCCGGCACAGATACGCAGTATTTT. Its translation is CASSTRSGTDTQYF.

The rearrangement links TRBV29-1 to TRBJ1-2; tentatively, D is TRBD1 (6 bases). Germline V gene data show CDR1 as SQVTM and CDR2 as ANQGSEA. V lost 6 bases, J lost 3 bases, and 14 bases lay in between. The CDR3 is 13 amino acids. The CDR3 DNA is TGCAGCGTGGGCCCGGACAGTGACTATGGCTACACCTTC. This codes for CSVGPDSDYGYTF.

The chain employs TRBV19 and TRBJ2-7; the match to TRBD1 covers 8 bases. This CDR3 has 15 residues. J lost 3 bases, V lost 4 bases, and 8 bases had no gene match. Germline CDR1 reads LNHDA; CDR2 reads SQIVND (reference sequence). The CDR3 region is CASSRGTGGYYEQYF. The CDR3, as DNA: TGTGCCAGTAGTAGGGGGACAGGAGGCTACTACGAGCAGTACTTC.

This clone was seen a single time. V and J are TRBV11-2 and TRBJ2-3, with 10 bases aligning to TRBD2. Germline CDR1 is SGHAT and CDR2 is FQNNGV. The V segment lost 2 bases and the J segment 4 bases; nucleotides outside the gene matches: 9. This CDR3 has 17 residues. Here the CDR3 DNA reads TGTGCCAGCAGCTTATTTTTAACTAGCGGGAAGTCAGATACGCAGTATTTT. Its translation is CASSLFLTSGKSDTQYF.

This clone has just one count. The chain combines TRBV6-6 with TRBJ1-5; D is ambiguous. V lost 8 bases, J lost 2 bases, and 19 bases lay in between. Germline CDR1 is MNHNY and CDR2 is SVGAGI (reference sequence). The CDR3 totals 16 residues. The CDR3 nucleotides are TGTGCCAGCGGGTCGGGTCGCACAACTGGCAATCAGCCCCAGCATTTT. This sequence encodes CASGSGRTTGNQPQHF.

This chain connects TRBV7-9 to TRBJ2-5; 13 bases agree with TRBD2. CDR1 and CDR2 (germline): SEHNR, FQNEAQ (reference sequence). J gave up 4 bases and V 6 bases, and 14 bases lay outside the gene matches. The CDR3 runs to 18 residues. CDR3 sequence: CASRNRLAGGSGVETQYF. DNA for the CDR3: TGTGCCAGCAGGAACAGACTAGCGGGGGGCTCGGGCGTAGAGACCCAGTACTTC.

The chain couples TRBV5-6 to TRBJ2-1; D perhaps matches TRBD2 (6 bases). The V and J ends lost 6 bases and 9 bases respectively, with 16 bases between them. The germline CDR1 and CDR2 sequences are SGHDT and YYEEEE. CDR3 length equals 13 residues. This CDR3 is CASTLFRGGEQFF. CDR3 nucleotide sequence: TGTGCCAGCACCCTGTTCCGGGGAGGTGAGCAGTTCTTC.

This rearrangement joins TRBV27 to TRBJ1-2; tentative D call: TRBD1 (5 bases). The germline V gene has CDR1 MNHEY and CDR2 SMNVEV (reference sequence). V was clipped by 2 bases and J by 2 bases, with 12 bases between them. This CDR3 spans 15 amino acids. The CDR3 nucleotides read TGTGCCAGCAGTTTACGATTCCGGGGCAACTATGGCTACACCTTC. It translates to CASSLRFRGNYGYTF.